Given below is one T cell receptor beta chain in context. The antigen is unknown. The table came from immunoSEQ multiplex PCR; TCRdb's copy has only in-frame clones and leaves some out. The sample has about 680,000 clones; about 90% are singletons. The data were taken from a study of Ad26.COV2.S vaccination and SARS-CoV-2 variants. As for the study in general: By the intramuscular route, Ad26.COV2.S was given once, or twice 56 days apart. The study's findings and limits: Participants in the vaccine arm had higher spike-specific TCR breadth; placebo recipients had lower.

V shed 1 base and J shed 2 bases, with 15 bases lying between them. The CDR3 consists of 15 residues. Per germline, CDR1 GTSNPN and CDR2 SVGIG (reference sequence). Sample treatment: 19 received Ad26.COV2.S at low or high dose, single or two shots; 5 received placebo; per-sample allocation not given. Sampling was performed 63 days after the first vaccine or placebo injection. The source is a person aged 18-65 years who received the Ad26.COV2.S COVID-19 vaccine or a placebo. The input for sequencing was peripheral blood, taken in a trial of Ad26.COV2.S vaccine versus placebo. The V and J genes are TRBV30 and TRBJ2-7; D possibly matches TRBD1 or TRBD2 (5 bases each). The CDR3 loop is CAWSGDGLGAYEQYF. In DNA form, the CDR3 reads TGTGCCTGGAGTGGGGACGGTTTGGGGGCCTACGAGCAGTACTTC.